This T cell receptor beta chain was sequenced in a study of OX40 agonist ivuxolimab in advanced cancers. Germline CDR1 is SGHRS and CDR2 is YFSETQ. The CDR3 is 15 residues long. Germline trimming cut 1 base from V and 3 bases from J; bases unmatched to any gene: 6. Repertoires were generated with immunoSEQ multiplex PCR, while TCRdb's copy carries only in-frame clones and drops some. The sample gives 100,000 to 140,000 clones, approximately 90% of which show up once; approximately 1.1% is in the top ten. The chain recombines TRBV5-1 with TRBJ2-5; TRBD2 matches at 7 bases. This clonotype was obtained from an adult with an advanced solid tumor such as melanoma, head and neck, liver or kidney cancer. The source was CD4+ or CD8+ T cells sorted from blood, collected in a trial of the OX40 agonist ivuxolimab. The CDR3 coding sequence is TGCGCCAGCAGCTTGAGCGGGAACCAGGAAGAGACCCAGTACTTC. This codes for CASSLSGNQEETQYF. The variable domain in full, completed from reference TRBV5-1 and TRBJ2-5, reads KAGVTQTPRYLIKTRGQQVTLSCSPISGHRSVSWYQQTPGQGLQFLFEYFSETQRNKGNFPGRFSGRQFSNSRSEMNVSTLELGDSALYLCASSLSGNQEETQYFGPGTRLLVL.